One T cell receptor beta chain is described in this entry. Per the study methods: Estimated nucleated cell counts came from reference gene primer amplification. The protocol was immunoSEQ multiplex PCR, while the TCRdb copy is restricted to in-frame clones and leaves out a portion. V, J and clone size derive from that table, while D and trimming were established from the DNA sequence. The profile shows about 120,000 clones, around 78% of them singletons. These data belong to a study of blood T cell repertoires in COVID-19. Study details: Researchers got acute and convalescent COVID-19 samples from the United States, Italy and Spain. PBMCs, B-cell-depleted T cells, or T cells provided the cDNA or gDNA that made up the material.

The receptor was derived from a man aged 30-40 years with acute or convalescent COVID-19. Sequencing input: peripheral blood.

CDR3 sequence reads: CASSSRHFYEQYF. DNA for the CDR3: TGTGCCAGCAGCTCCCGACACTTCTACGAGCAGTACTTC. This chain links TRBV11-1 with TRBJ2-7; no reliable D call. V lost 4 bases to trimming and J lost 3 bases, with 10 bases between them. The CDR3 is 13 residues long. Per germline, CDR1 SGHAT and CDR2 FQDESV (reference sequence).